One sample yielded the 17 T cell receptor beta chains listed below, sequenced in a study of cytomegalovirus exposure and HLA in healthy donors. The PCR employed 60 Vbeta primers together with 13 Jbeta primers. The assay was immunoSEQ multiplex PCR, and TCRdb's table has in-frame clones only and misses some. The data hold 95,000 to 150,000 clones, with approximately 67% observed a single time. Sequenced input: PBMCs. All receptors derive from a man younger than 35 in good health and CMV-seronegative.

The chain uses TRBV7-9 and TRBJ1-1; TRBD1 matches at 7 bases. The CDR3 has 16 residues. The trim removed 5 bases at V and 1 base at J, leaving 10 bases unmatched. The germline gives CDR1 SEHNR, CDR2 FQNEAQ (reference sequence). The CDR3 loop is CASSERQGYSNTEAFF. CDR3 nucleotides: TGTGCCAGCAGCGAGAGACAGGGTTATTCGAACACTGAAGCTTTCTTT.

The chain links TRBV9 to TRBJ2-7; the match to TRBD1 covers 7 bases. In germline, CDR1 is SGDLS, CDR2 YYNGEE. The V and J ends lost 3 bases and 1 base, in that order; junction bases with no gene match: 7. The CDR3 is 15 amino acids. In DNA, the CDR3 is TGTGCCAGCAGCGGCTCGGGACAGACTTCCTACGAGCAGTACTTC. Translated, it gives CASSGSGQTSYEQYF. Combining the CDR3 with reference TRBV9 and TRBJ2-7 gives the whole variable domain DSGVTQTPKHLITATGQRVTLRCSPRSGDLSVYWYQQSLDQGLQFLIQYYNGEERAKGNILERFSAQQFPDLHSELNLSSLELGDSALYFCASSGSGQTSYEQYFGPGTRLTVT.

This clone was observed a single time. The chain combines TRBV7-9 with TRBJ1-2; D might be TRBD1 (6 bases). This CDR3 has 15 residues. Germline CDR1 SEHNR, CDR2 FQNEAQ (reference sequence). V gave up 6 bases and J gave up 6 bases, with 20 bases separating them. The CDR3 coding sequence is TGTGCCAGCAGTTCAGCGGGGGGCAGGGGACATGGCTACACCTTC. This sequence encodes CASSSAGGRGHGYTF.

The rearrangement joins TRBV7-6 to TRBJ2-1, with a tentative D call TRBD2 (6 bases). CDR3 length equals 13 residues. Germline CDR1 SGHVS, CDR2 FNYEAQ. Trimming took 5 bases from V and 13 from J, leaving 18 bases between them. Here the CDR3 DNA reads TGTGCCAGCAGCCTTAAAAGGCTAGCGCCACAGTTCTTC. Translating it yields CASSLKRLAPQFF.

Comment on this clone: Mismatch with germline at one junction end may stem from a read error. The sample has other DNA sequences that encode this CDR3 too. This chain links TRBV6-6 with TRBJ1-1; 9 bases agree with TRBD1. There are 16 residues in the CDR3. Germline values: CDR1 MNHNY, CDR2 SVGAGI (reference sequence). The CDR3 nucleotides read TGTGCCAGCAGGTCCTATCCGGGACAGGGACCCACTGAAGCCTTCTTT. This sequence encodes CASRSYPGQGPTEAFF.

The V call is TRBV19, the J call TRBJ1-1; D unclear. Germline-derived CDR1 and CDR2 are LNHDA and SQIVND (reference sequence). The V and J ends lost 5 bases and 3 bases respectively, with 10 bases between them. The CDR3 covers 13 residues. In nucleotides, the CDR3 is TGTGCCAGTAGTCCTGGCAGGTACACTGAAGCTTTCTTT. As protein: CASSPGRYTEAFF.

This clone came up a few times. The chain has TRBV27 and TRBJ1-3; D ambiguous. The V end lost 6 bases, the J end lost 4 bases, and 13 bases lay between the germline ends. Germline V gives CDR1 MNHEY, CDR2 SMNVEV (reference sequence). The CDR3 runs 14 residues. In DNA, the CDR3 is TGTGCCAGCAGCCCTCCCGGTCCAGGAAACACCATATATTTT. This codes for CASSPPGPGNTIYF.

This chain joins TRBV5-8 and TRBJ1-5; 10 bases map to TRBD1. The CDR3 runs 15 residues. J gave up 7 bases and V 6 bases, and 10 bases lay outside the gene matches. Germline lookup yields CDR1 SGHTS and CDR2 YDEGEE. The CDR3 reads CASMRGTGASQPQHF. DNA for the CDR3: TGTGCCAGCATGAGAGGGACAGGGGCAAGCCAGCCCCAGCATTTT.

This clone was detected once. The chain employs TRBV20-1 and TRBJ2-1; no firm D call. CDR1 and CDR2 (germline): DFQATT, SNEGSKA (reference sequence). The CDR3 loop spans 11 amino acids. Trimming removed 4 bases at V and 7 bases at J, with 8 bases between. CDR3 nucleotides: TGCAGTGCTACACTTATAAATGAGCAGTTCTTC. Amino acids: CSATLINEQFF.

J is TRBJ2-7 and V is TRBV12-5; 7 bases agree with TRBD1. Germline V gene data show CDR1 as LGHNT and CDR2 as FRNRAP. V lost 7 bases, J lost 1 base, and 4 bases stayed unmatched. The CDR3 is 13 residues long. Here the CDR3 reads CASAGDSSYEQYF. CDR3 bases: TGTGCTAGTGCCGGGGACAGTTCCTACGAGCAGTACTTC.

The chain has TRBV27 and TRBJ2-7, with TRBD2 matching over 12 bases. The V and J ends lost 6 bases and 2 bases, in that order; junction bases with no gene match: 11. Per the germline V gene, CDR1 is MNHEY and CDR2 is SMNVEV (reference sequence). CDR3 length: 17 amino acids. Here the CDR3 DNA reads TGTGCCAGCAGCCCTAGCGGGAGGGCCTTTGCGGCCTACGAGCAGTACTTC. Protein product: CASSPSGRAFAAYEQYF.

The chain links TRBV29-1 to TRBJ2-7; perhaps TRBD1 as D (6 bases). The CDR3 has 13 amino acids. V shed 5 bases and J shed 0 bases, with 11 bases lying between them. The germline CDR1 and CDR2 sequences are SQVTM and ANQGSEA. CDR3 region: CSVQGQHSYEQYF. Written as DNA, the CDR3 is TGCAGCGTTCAAGGACAGCACTCCTACGAGCAGTACTTC.

CDR3 sequence reads: CASSLPGVYEQYF. The CDR3 DNA sequence: TGTGCCAGCAGCTTACCGGGGGTGTACGAGCAGTACTTC. This chain joins TRBV7-2 and TRBJ2-5; possibly TRBD2 for D (6 bases). The DNA end is more similar to TRBJ2-7, so the J call may be wrong. CDR1 and CDR2 from the germline V gene are SGHTA and FQGNSA. There are 13 residues in the CDR3.

The J gene is TRBJ1-2, the V gene TRBV10-3; a weak D match, TRBD1 (6 bases). V was shortened by 6 bases and J by 1 base, with 18 bases between the two germline ends. This CDR3 comprises 16 residues. Germline CDR1 and CDR2: ENHRY and SYGVKD. This CDR3 is CAISRPSQGRNYGYTF. The CDR3 nucleotides are TGTGCCATCAGCCGCCCCTCACAGGGTCGTAACTATGGCTACACCTTC.

The rearrangement joins TRBV19 to TRBJ1-1; 7 bases map to TRBD1. This CDR3 has 13 residues. With 9 bases clipped from V and 2 bases from J, the junction kept 6 bases outside the gene matches. From germline, CDR1 is LNHDA and CDR2 SQIVND (reference sequence). This CDR3 is CASYRGLNTEAFF. The DNA for the CDR3 is TGTGCCAGCTACAGGGGACTTAACACTGAAGCTTTCTTT.

The chain uses TRBV29-1 and TRBJ2-2, with a possible D match to TRBD1 (5 bases). The CDR3 is made up of 11 amino acids. V lost 5 bases to trimming and J lost 7 bases, with 8 bases between them. The germline gives CDR1 SQVTM, CDR2 ANQGSEA. The CDR3 region is CSVRGYGELFF. The DNA of the CDR3 is TGCAGCGTTAGGGGATACGGGGAGCTGTTTTTT.

The chain joins TRBV10-3 to TRBJ2-3; maybe TRBD2 (6 bases). The ends were cut back, 5 bases at V and 2 bases at J, with 8 bases in the middle. Germline loops: CDR1 ENHRY, CDR2 SYGVKD. This CDR3 region has 13 residues. The CDR3 protein is CAISRGSTDTQYF. For the CDR3, the DNA is TGTGCCATCAGTCGGGGGTCCACAGATACGCAGTATTTT.